This T cell receptor beta chain was sequenced in a study of T-cell memory formation after mild COVID-19. Whole-study findings and limits: Clones from the second wave (peaking day 37) had unconfirmed SARS-CoV-2 specificity.

Germline assignment: CDR1 SEHNR and CDR2 FQNEAQ (reference sequence). J was trimmed by 3 bases and V by 5 bases; bases with no gene match: 9. CDR3 length: 16 amino acids. To note about this clonotype: Its antigen is not identified.

TCRdb reprocessed the 5' RACE reads with MiXCR, giving one entry per CDR3 protein. In the table there are 350,000 to 500,000 distinct CDR3 sequences, more than 20% of which are singletons. The receptor comes from an adult woman who had mild COVID-19 (a few samples of this study predate the infection). Cell type and time point are not known. Material for sequencing was PBMCs or a T cell subset sorted from them (not recorded which). The genes are TRBV7-9 and TRBJ2-3; 9 bases match TRBD1. The CDR3, as DNA: TGTGCCAGCAGCACGCTCGACAGGGGGGGGACAGATACGCAGTATTTT. It translates to CASSTLDRGGTDTQYF.